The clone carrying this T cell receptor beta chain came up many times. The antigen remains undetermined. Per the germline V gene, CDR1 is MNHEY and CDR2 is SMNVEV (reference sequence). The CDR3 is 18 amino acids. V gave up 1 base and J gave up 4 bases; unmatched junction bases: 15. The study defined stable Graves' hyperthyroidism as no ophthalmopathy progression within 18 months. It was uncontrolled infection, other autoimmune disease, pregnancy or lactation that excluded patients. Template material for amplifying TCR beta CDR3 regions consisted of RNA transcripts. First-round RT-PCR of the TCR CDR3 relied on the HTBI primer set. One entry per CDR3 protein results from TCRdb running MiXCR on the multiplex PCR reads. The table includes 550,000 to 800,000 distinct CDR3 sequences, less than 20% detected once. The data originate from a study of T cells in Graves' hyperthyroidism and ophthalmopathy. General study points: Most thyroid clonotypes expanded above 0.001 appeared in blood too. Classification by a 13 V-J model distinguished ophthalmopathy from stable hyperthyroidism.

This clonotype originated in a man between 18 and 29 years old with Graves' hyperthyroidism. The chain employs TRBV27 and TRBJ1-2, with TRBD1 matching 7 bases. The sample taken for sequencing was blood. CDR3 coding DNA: TGTGCCAGCAGTTTATTGGGCCAGGGGGATTTTCCCAGCTATGGCTACACCTTC. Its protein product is CASSLLGQGDFPSYGYTF.